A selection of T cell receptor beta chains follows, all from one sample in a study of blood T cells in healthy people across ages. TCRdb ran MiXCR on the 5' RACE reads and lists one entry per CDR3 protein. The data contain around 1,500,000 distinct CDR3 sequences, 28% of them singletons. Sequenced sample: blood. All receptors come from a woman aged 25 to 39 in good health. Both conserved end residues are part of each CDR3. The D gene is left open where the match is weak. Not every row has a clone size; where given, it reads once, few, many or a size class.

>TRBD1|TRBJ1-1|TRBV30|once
CAWGSGTGNTEAFF
TGTGCCTGGGGGTCCGGGACAGGGAACACTGAAGCTTTCTTT
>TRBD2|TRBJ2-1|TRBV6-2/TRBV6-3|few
CASRLKPGLARVNEQFF
TGTGCCAGCAGGCTCAAACCGGGACTAGCGCGGGTCAATGAGCAGTTCTTC
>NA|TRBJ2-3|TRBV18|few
CASSPIAEDTQYF
TGTGCCAGCTCACCGATAGCGGAGGATACGCAGTATTTT
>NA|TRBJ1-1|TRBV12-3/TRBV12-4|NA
CASSIQGQAFF
TGTGCCAGCAGTATCCAGGGTCAAGCTTTCTTT
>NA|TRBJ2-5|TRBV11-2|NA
CASSLAGLLKETQYF
TGTGCCAGCAGCTTAGCGGGACTGTTAAAAGAGACCCAGTACTTC
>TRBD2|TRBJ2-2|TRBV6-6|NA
CASSYSQRGDTGELFF
TGTGCCAGCAGTTACTCCCAGCGGGGGGACACCGGGGAGCTGTTTTTT
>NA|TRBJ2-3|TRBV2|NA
CASSTLDAWTDTQYF
TGTGCCAGCAGTACCCTCGACGCGTGGACAGATACGCAGTATTTT
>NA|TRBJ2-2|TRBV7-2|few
CASSPPGREGTGELFF
TGTGCCAGCAGCCCCCCGGGCAGGGAAGGCACCGGGGAGCTGTTTTTT
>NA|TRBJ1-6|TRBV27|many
CASSVEGSSYNSPLHF
TGTGCCAGCAGTGTAGAGGGGAGCTCCTATAATTCACCCCTCCACTTT
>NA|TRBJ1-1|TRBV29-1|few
CSVEYGTEAFF
TGCAGCGTTGAATACGGTACTGAAGCTTTCTTT
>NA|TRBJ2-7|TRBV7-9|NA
CASGPMDEQYF
TGTGCCAGCGGCCCTATGGATGAGCAGTACTTC
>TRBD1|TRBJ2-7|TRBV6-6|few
CASFKGQGAYEQYF
TGTGCCAGCTTCAAGGGACAGGGGGCCTACGAGCAGTACTTC
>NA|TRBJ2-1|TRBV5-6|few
CASSYSTDNEQFF
TGTGCCAGCAGCTATTCGACAGACAATGAACAGTTCTTC